These 25 T cell receptor beta chains came from one sample sequenced in a study of blood T cell repertoires in COVID-19. The protocol was immunoSEQ multiplex PCR, while the TCRdb copy is restricted to in-frame clones and leaves out a portion. The table includes fewer than 200,000 clones, more than 80% detected once. The specimen sequenced was peripheral blood. These receptors came from a woman in her sixties with acute or convalescent COVID-19.

This clone was seen more than once but under ten times. This chain connects TRBV28 to TRBJ1-3; TRBD1 might be the D (6 bases). CDR3 length: 15 residues. Germline V CDR1 and CDR2: MDHEN, SYDVKM. Trimming removed 5 bases at V and 1 base at J, with 12 bases between. In DNA, the CDR3 is TGTGCCAGCAGTCCTGGACAGATTTCTGGAAACACCATATATTTT. Protein product: CASSPGQISGNTIYF.

The rearrangement links TRBV20-1 to TRBJ2-3; 10 bases line up with TRBD2. CDR1 DFQATT and CDR2 SNEGSKA come from the germline V gene (reference sequence). V lost 3 bases to trimming and J lost 4 bases; unmatched junction nucleotides: 7. The CDR3 sequence is 15 residues long. CDR3 protein: CSASSASGSPDTQYF. The CDR3 DNA reads TGCAGTGCTAGTTCGGCTAGCGGGAGTCCAGATACGCAGTATTTT.

The chain couples TRBV11-2 to TRBJ1-5; no reliable D call. Germline CDR1 SGHAT, CDR2 FQNNGV. V lost 5 bases and J 5 bases, leaving 10 bases between the germline ends. The CDR3 runs 13 residues. The CDR3 DNA follows: TGTGCCAGCAGCCTTGCGATTTATCAGCCCCAGCATTTT. It codes for CASSLAIYQPQHF.

This chain links TRBV28 with TRBJ1-2; no firm D call. There are 11 residues in the CDR3. CDR1 and CDR2 (germline): MDHEN, SYDVKM. V lost 3 bases to trimming and J lost 6 bases, with 5 bases between them. This CDR3 reads CASSFQDGYTF. The CDR3 DNA sequence: TGTGCCAGCAGTTTCCAGGATGGCTACACCTTC.

The sample holds one count of this clone. DNA for the CDR3: TGTGCCAGCATGGCCGGGACTAGCGGCTCGGGGGCAGATACGCAGTATTTT. Translation: CASMAGTSGSGADTQYF. The V and J genes are TRBV18 and TRBJ2-3; 11 bases are shared with TRBD2. Losses at the gene ends were 8 bases for V and 4 bases for J; bases not matched to a gene: 14. The CDR3 loop spans 17 amino acids. CDR1 is KGHSH, CDR2 LQKENI, per germline. Full variable domain (outside the CDR3, taken from reference TRBV18 and TRBJ2-3): NAGVMQNPRHLVRRRGQEARLRCSPMKGHSHVYWYRQLPEEGLKFMVYLQKENIIDESGMPKERFSAEFPKEGPSILRIQQVVRGDSAAYFCASMAGTSGSGADTQYFGPGTRLTVL.

The V and J genes are TRBV18 and TRBJ2-4, with 7 bases identical to TRBD1. Looked up from germline, CDR1 is KGHSH and CDR2 is LQKENI. Trimming took 3 bases from V and 1 from J; bases not matched to a gene: 6. The CDR3 loop spans 16 amino acids. The CDR3 protein is CASSPATGFAKNIQYF. The DNA for the CDR3 is TGTGCCAGCTCACCCGCGACAGGGTTTGCCAAAAACATTCAGTACTTC.

The chain links TRBV27 to TRBJ1-1; D gene unclear. Germline V CDR1 and CDR2: MNHEY, SMNVEV (reference sequence). The germline V and J ends were trimmed by 3 bases and 4 bases, with 15 bases remaining between them. This CDR3 has 15 residues. The CDR3 bases are TGTGCCAGCAGTTTCCGTCTATCTGGGAGCACTGAAGCTTTCTTT. This encodes CASSFRLSGSTEAFF.

A note on this clone: The DNA is left out, because the CDR3 cannot be placed on it with certainty; the CDR3 is given as TCRdb lists it. This chain uses TRBV10-1 with TRBJ1-1. Germline CDR1 is WNHNN and CDR2 is SYGVQD (reference sequence). The length of the CDR3 is 14 amino acids, counting both ends. The CDR3 loop reads CASSSSDRAGEAFF.

The chain employs TRBV6-6 and TRBJ1-5; 7 bases are shared with TRBD1. This CDR3 is 16 amino acids long. The V gene end was trimmed by 6 bases and the J gene end by 4 bases; junction bases not matched to a gene: 12. CDR1 and CDR2 (germline): MNHNY, SVGAGI (reference sequence). CDR3 protein: CASRNRGLQGNQPQHF. The CDR3 DNA reads as TGTGCCAGCAGGAACAGGGGTCTCCAGGGGAATCAGCCCCAGCATTTT.

The genes are TRBV29-1 and TRBJ1-1; 8 nucleotides align to TRBD1. The CDR3 totals 13 residues. Germline V gives CDR1 SQVTM, CDR2 ANQGSEA. V dropped 5 bases and J dropped 6; count of bases not matched to a gene: 8. The CDR3 loop reads CSVYQGAGAEAFF. CDR3 in DNA: TGCAGCGTTTACCAGGGGGCAGGCGCTGAAGCTTTCTTT.

As DNA, the CDR3 is TGTGCCAGCAGCCTGGCGGGTATCTGGGGCGGGGAGCTGTTTTTT. It specifies CASSLAGIWGGELFF. The chain recombines TRBV3-1 (or the pseudogene TRBV3-2) with TRBJ2-2, with TRBD2 as a possible D gene (5 bases). The CDR3 runs to 15 residues. Germline V gene sequence: CDR1 LGHDT, CDR2 YNNKEL (reference sequence). V was trimmed by 4 bases and J by 7 bases, leaving 16 bases between them.

This clone was seen a few times. V gene TRBV9 combines with J gene TRBJ1-3; 8 bases fit TRBD1. Germline assignment: CDR1 SGDLS and CDR2 YYNGEE. CDR3 size: 16 residues. J gave up 2 bases and V 4 bases, and 8 bases lay outside the gene matches. CDR3 bases: TGTGCCAGCAGCTACGGACAGGGAGAAGCTGGAAACACCATATATTTT. This encodes CASSYGQGEAGNTIYF.

The genes are TRBV19 and TRBJ2-2; no definite D call. The germline V gene has CDR1 LNHDA and CDR2 SQIVND (reference sequence). The CDR3 totals 14 residues. Deletions cut 5 bases from V and 3 bases from J, with 10 bases between. The DNA for the CDR3 is TGTGCCAGTAGTCTAAACCGGGACACCGGGGAGCTGTTTTTT. It yields the protein CASSLNRDTGELFF.

V gene TRBV29-1 combines with J gene TRBJ2-7; D possibly corresponds to TRBD1 (5 bases). The CDR3 loop spans 13 amino acids. The germline V gene has CDR1 SQVTM and CDR2 ANQGSEA. Trimming took off 0 bases at V and 0 bases at J, with 6 bases between the two ends. For the CDR3, the DNA is TGCAGCGTTGAAGAGGACAACTCCTACGAGCAGTACTTC. Translated: CSVEEDNSYEQYF.

This chain uses TRBV29-1 with TRBJ2-7; 8 positions agree with TRBD1. The CDR3 length is 13 residues. Germline V gene lookup returns CDR1 SQVTM and CDR2 ANQGSEA. Trimming at V came to 4 bases and at J to 2 bases, leaving 4 bases not matched to a gene. The CDR3 loop reads CSVGGGQAYEQYF. The DNA for the CDR3 is TGCAGCGTTGGTGGGGGACAGGCCTACGAGCAGTACTTC.

DNA of the CDR3: TGTGCCAGCAGCAGCCGGACAGGGTTTAACTATGGCTACACCTTC. Translated: CASSSRTGFNYGYTF. The gene calls are TRBV7-9 and TRBJ1-2; 8 bases align to TRBD1. The CDR3 length is 15 residues. J gave up 1 base and V 5 bases, and 6 bases lay outside the gene matches. CDR1 and CDR2 (germline): SEHNR, FQNEAQ (reference sequence).

This chain joins TRBV3-1 (or the pseudogene TRBV3-2) and TRBJ2-5; D not resolved. Germline V lookup: CDR1 LGHDT, CDR2 YNNKEL (reference sequence). V lost 5 bases to trimming and J lost 5 bases, with 9 bases between them. The CDR3 has 12 residues. The CDR3 coding sequence is TGTGCCAGCAGCTCTCCCGGGGAGACCCAGTACTTC. Amino acid sequence: CASSSPGETQYF.

This chain links TRBV14 with TRBJ2-5, with TRBD1 matching over 9 bases. The J segment lost 5 bases and the V segment lost 0 bases, leaving 4 bases of the junction unmatched. Germline assignment: CDR1 SGHDN and CDR2 FVKESK. The CDR3 is 15 residues long. The DNA for the CDR3 is TGTGCCAGCAGCCAAGATGGGACAGGGTGGGAGACCCAGTACTTC. As protein: CASSQDGTGWETQYF.

V gene TRBV2 combines with J gene TRBJ1-5, with TRBD1 matching 11 bases. CDR3 size: 14 residues. CDR1 is SNHLY and CDR2 is FYNNEI in the germline V gene. Trimming cost V 9 bases and J 4 bases; bases outside gene matches: 5. The CDR3 DNA reads as TGTGCCAGTAACGGACAGGGGGCGAATCAGCCCCAGCATTTT. Amino acid sequence: CASNGQGANQPQHF.

The chain employs TRBV9 and TRBJ1-3; D might be TRBD1 (6 bases). Germline V gives CDR1 SGDLS, CDR2 YYNGEE. Trimming removed 4 bases from V and 4 bases from J, with 18 bases in between. The CDR3 consists of 16 residues. CDR3 amino acids: CASSLWTEMGGNTIYF. CDR3 bases: TGTGCCAGCAGCCTCTGGACAGAGATGGGAGGAAACACCATATATTTT.

The V call is TRBV7-8, the J call TRBJ1-6, with unresolved D. Trimming pared 1 base from V and 0 bases from J, leaving 10 bases between. Looked up from germline, CDR1 is SGHVS and CDR2 is FQNEAQ. The CDR3 has 17 residues. The CDR3 sequence: CASSLGPASSYNSPLHF. CDR3 nucleotide sequence: TGTGCCAGCAGCTTAGGCCCAGCGAGCTCCTATAATTCACCCCTCCACTTT. The entire variable domain, with the rest obtained from reference TRBV7-8 and TRBJ1-6, is as follows: GAGVSQSPRYKVAKRGQDVALRCDPISGHVSLFWYQQALGQGPEFLTYFQNEAQLDKSGLPSDRFFAERPEGSVSTLKIQRTQQEDSAVYLCASSLGPASSYNSPLHFGNGTRLTVT.

The table lists this clone with a count of one. This sequence joins TRBV5-1 and TRBJ2-3; 14 bases match TRBD2. CDR3 length: 15 amino acids. The germline CDR1 and CDR2 sequences are SGHRS and YFSETQ. Trimming at V came to 3 bases and at J to 6 bases, leaving 3 bases not matched to a gene. CDR3 in DNA: TGCGCCAGCAGCTCGGGACTAGCGGGAGAGGATACGCAGTATTTT. Its translation: CASSSGLAGEDTQYF.

The chain combines TRBV27 with TRBJ2-7; a weak D match, TRBD1 (6 bases). The germline V and J ends were trimmed by 6 bases and 3 bases, with 18 bases remaining between them. The germline CDR1 and CDR2 sequences are MNHEY and SMNVEV (reference sequence). This CDR3 comprises 15 residues. CDR3 DNA: TGTGCCAGCAGGCCCACCGGACAGAGACTCTACGAGCAGTACTTC. This sequence encodes CASRPTGQRLYEQYF.

The rearrangement links TRBV3-1 (or the pseudogene TRBV3-2) to TRBJ2-7, with D possibly TRBD2 on 6 matching bases. Between the trimmed V and J ends, which lost 1 base and 5 bases, there was a span of 12 bases. Germline loops: CDR1 LGHDT, CDR2 YNNKEL (reference sequence). The CDR3 runs 14 residues. CDR3 coding DNA: TGTGCCAGCAGCCAAGTGGGGGGTCGGAACGAGCAGTACTTC. This codes for CASSQVGGRNEQYF.

CDR3 coding DNA: TGTGCCAGCAGCCCCTTCCCAAGAAGAGACACTGAAGCTTTCTTT. Protein sequence: CASSPFPRRDTEAFF. The chain links TRBV11-2 to TRBJ1-1; D ambiguous. Germline CDR1 and CDR2: SGHAT and FQNNGV. The V and J ends lost 5 bases and 3 bases respectively, with 16 bases between them. The CDR3 has 15 amino acids. Supplemented by reference TRBV11-2 and TRBJ1-1, the full variable domain reads EAGVAQSPRYKIIEKRQSVAFWCNPISGHATLYWYQQILGQGPKLLIQFQNNGVVDDSQLPKDRFSAERLKGVDSTLKIQPAKLEDSAVYLCASSPFPRRDTEAFFGQGTRLTVV.